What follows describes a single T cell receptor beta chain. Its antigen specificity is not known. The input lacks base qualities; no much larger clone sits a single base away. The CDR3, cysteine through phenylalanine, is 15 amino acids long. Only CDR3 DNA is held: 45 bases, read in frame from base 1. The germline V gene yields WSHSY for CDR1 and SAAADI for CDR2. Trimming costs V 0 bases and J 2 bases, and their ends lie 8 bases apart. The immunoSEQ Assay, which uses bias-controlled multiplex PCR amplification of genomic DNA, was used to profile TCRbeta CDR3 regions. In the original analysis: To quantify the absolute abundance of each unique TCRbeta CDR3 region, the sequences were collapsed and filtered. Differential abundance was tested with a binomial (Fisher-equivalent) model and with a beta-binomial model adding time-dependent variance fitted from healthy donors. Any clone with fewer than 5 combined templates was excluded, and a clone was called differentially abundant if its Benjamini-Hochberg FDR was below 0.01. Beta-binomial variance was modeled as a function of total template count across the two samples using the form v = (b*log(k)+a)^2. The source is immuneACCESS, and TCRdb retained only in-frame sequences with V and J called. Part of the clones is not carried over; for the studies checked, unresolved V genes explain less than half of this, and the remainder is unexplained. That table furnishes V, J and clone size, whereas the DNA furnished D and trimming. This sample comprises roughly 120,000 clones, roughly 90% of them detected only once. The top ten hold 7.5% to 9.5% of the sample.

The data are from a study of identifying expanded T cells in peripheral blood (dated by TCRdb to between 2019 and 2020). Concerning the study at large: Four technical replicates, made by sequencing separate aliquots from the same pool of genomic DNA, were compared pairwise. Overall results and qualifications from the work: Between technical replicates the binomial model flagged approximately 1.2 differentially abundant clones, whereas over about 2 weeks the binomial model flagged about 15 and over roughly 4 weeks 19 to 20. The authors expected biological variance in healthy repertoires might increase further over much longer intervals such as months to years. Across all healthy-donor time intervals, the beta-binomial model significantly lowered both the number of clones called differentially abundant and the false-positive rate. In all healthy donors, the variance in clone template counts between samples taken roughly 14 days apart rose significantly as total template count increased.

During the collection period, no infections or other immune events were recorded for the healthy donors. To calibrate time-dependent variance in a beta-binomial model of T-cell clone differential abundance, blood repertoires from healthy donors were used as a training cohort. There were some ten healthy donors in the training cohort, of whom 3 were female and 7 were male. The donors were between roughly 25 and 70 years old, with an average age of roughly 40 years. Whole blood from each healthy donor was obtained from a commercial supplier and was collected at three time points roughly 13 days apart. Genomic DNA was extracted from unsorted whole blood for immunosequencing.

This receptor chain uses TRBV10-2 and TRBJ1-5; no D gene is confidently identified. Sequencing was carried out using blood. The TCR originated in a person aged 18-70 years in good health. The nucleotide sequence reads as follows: TGCGCCAGCAGTGAGTCGTCAGTCCGCAATCAGCCCCAGCATTTT. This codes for CASSESSVRNQPQHF.